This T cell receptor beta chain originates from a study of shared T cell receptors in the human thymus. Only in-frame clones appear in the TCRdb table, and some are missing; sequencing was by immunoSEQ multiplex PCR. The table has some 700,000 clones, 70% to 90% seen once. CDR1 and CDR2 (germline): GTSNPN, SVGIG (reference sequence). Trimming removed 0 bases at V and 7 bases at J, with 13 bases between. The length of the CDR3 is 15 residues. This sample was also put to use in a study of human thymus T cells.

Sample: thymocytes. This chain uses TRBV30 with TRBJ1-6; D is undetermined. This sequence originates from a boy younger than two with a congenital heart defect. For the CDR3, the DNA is TGTGCCTGGAGTGTACGTACAGCTGGAAATTCACCCCTCCACTTT. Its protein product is CAWSVRTAGNSPLHF.